The entry that follows covers one TCR beta chain sequence. TCRB immunosequencing input was roughly 530 nanograms of biopsy DNA per sample. Assay: immunoSEQ multiplex PCR; the TCRdb copy retains only in-frame clones and omits some. The data contain fewer than 10,000 clones, approximately 82% of them singletons. This sample was taken from a study of T cell repertoires in ileal Crohn's disease. Germline lookup yields CDR1 GTSNPN and CDR2 SVGIG (reference sequence). With V trimmed by 0 bases and J by 4 bases, 1 base remained unmatched. The CDR3 length is 14 residues. V usage is TRBV30 and J usage is TRBJ2-7, with TRBD2 matching over 12 bases. This TCR was sampled from an adult with Crohn's disease. Source material: ileal tissue. The CDR3 sequence is CAWSVLAGGYEQYF. DNA for the CDR3: TGTGCCTGGAGTGTCCTAGCGGGGGGGTACGAGCAGTACTTC. The variable domain in full, completed from reference TRBV30 and TRBJ2-7, reads SQTIHQWPATLVQPVGSPLSLECTVEGTSNPNLYWYRQAAGRGLQLLFYSVGIGQISSEVPQNLSASRPQDRQFILSSKKLLLSDSGFYLCAWSVLAGGYEQYFGPGTRLTVT.